The entry that follows covers one TCR beta chain sequence. Antigen specificity is unknown. The missing CDR3 end, 3 residues past where the read stops, is filled in from the germline J gene. The data were produced by immunoSEQ multiplex PCR, yet TCRdb's version contains in-frame clones alone and is incomplete. Found here are 20,000 to 25,000 clones; the top ten clones hold around 22%. This sample was included in a study of T cells in women clearing cervical HPV infection. The overall study: HLA type stays a possible confounder, typing being limited. Findings and caveats of the study: Associations may precede or follow infection; HPV-specific or memory T cells were not isolated.

The ends were cut back, 0 bases at V and 2 bases at J, with 5 bases in the middle. This CDR3 spans 13 amino acids. Germline loops: CDR1 SGHRS, CDR2 YFSETQ. The sequence came from a woman between 18 and 70 years old with a cervical HPV16 infection that either progressed to CIN3+ or cleared (not recorded which). Sequencing was carried out using blood buffy coat. The chain combines TRBV5-1 with TRBJ2-5; D is uncertain. The CDR3 loop reads CASSLVPQETQYF. CDR3 DNA (partial): TGCGCCAGCAGCTTGGTCCCTCAAGAGACC.